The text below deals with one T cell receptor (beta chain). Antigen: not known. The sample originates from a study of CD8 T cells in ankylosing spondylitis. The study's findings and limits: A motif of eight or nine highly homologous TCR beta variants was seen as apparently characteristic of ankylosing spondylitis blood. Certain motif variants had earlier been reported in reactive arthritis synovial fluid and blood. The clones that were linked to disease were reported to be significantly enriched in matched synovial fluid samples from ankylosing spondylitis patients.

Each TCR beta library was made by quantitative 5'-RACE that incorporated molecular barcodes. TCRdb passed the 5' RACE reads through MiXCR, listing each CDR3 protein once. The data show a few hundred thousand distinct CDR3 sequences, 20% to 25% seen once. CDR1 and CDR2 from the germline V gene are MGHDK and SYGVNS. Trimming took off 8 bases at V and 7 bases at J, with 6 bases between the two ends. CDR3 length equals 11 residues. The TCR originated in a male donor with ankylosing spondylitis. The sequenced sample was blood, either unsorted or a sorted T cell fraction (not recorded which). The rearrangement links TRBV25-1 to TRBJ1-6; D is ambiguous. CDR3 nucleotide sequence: TGTGCCAGCCGGTCGAATTCACCCCTCCACTTT. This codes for CASRSNSPLHF.